The T cell receptor (beta chain) under discussion was sequenced for a study of blood T cell repertoires in COVID-19. Cohort 3 recovery required two negative PCRs, clearance, or symptom resolution. This CDR3 has 19 residues. Sequenced by immunoSEQ multiplex PCR; TCRdb stores in-frame clones only, minus some. The sample holds 200,000 to 250,000 clones, 82% seen once. The source material was PBMCs or T cells enriched from blood (not recorded which). The genes are TRBV12-2 and TRBJ2-1; the table's D call of TRBD2 was not tested on the DNA. TRBV12-2 is annotated as a pseudogene. This sequence was found in a woman in her fifties or sixties who had recovered from COVID-19. Here the CDR3 DNA reads TGTGCAAGTCGCTACAGGGGGACTAGCGGGAGGGCAACCTACAATGAGCAGTTCTTC. Translated, it gives CASRYRGTSGRATYNEQFF.